Presented here are 30 T cell receptor beta chains from one specimen sequenced in a study of post-analysis software for immune sequencing data. Prepared libraries of TCR beta cDNA carried unique molecular identifiers. From the PCR reads, TCRdb called clonotypes with MiXCR, one entry per CDR3 protein. The repertoire holds roughly 870,000 distinct CDR3 sequences, 53% seen once, with about 4.5% in the top ten. Notes on the study in general: Controls showed lower frequencies than patients for roughly 5 TRBV segments, and TRBV5-6, TRBV5-1 and TRBV20-1 were among these.

No antigen is known for these receptors. The sequencing input was blood. These receptors were taken from a girl aged 10 to 17 with multiple sclerosis.

The J gene is TRBJ2-4, the V gene TRBV6-5, with TRBD1 matching 9 bases. TRBJ2-7 explains the end of the DNA better; the J call may be wrong. CDR1 is MNHEY, CDR2 SVGAGI, per germline. This CDR3 region has 15 residues. The CDR3 loop is CASRRGQGPIYEQYF. The CDR3 DNA reads as TGTGCCAGCAGGAGAGGACAGGGGCCTATCTACGAGCAGTACTTC.

The V gene is TRBV7-2, the J gene TRBJ2-4, with TRBD1 matching over 8 bases. Near its end, the DNA agrees better with TRBJ2-7, so the J call may be wrong. There are 14 residues in the CDR3. The V gene's germline CDR1 is SGHTA and CDR2 FQGNSA. The CDR3 region is CASSFLGQEDEQYF. CDR3 coding DNA: TGTGCCAGCAGCTTCTTGGGACAGGAAGACGAGCAGTACTTC.

V and J are TRBV5-1 and TRBJ2-5; a weak D match, TRBD2 (6 bases). Germline-derived CDR1 and CDR2 are SGHRS and YFSETQ. CDR3 length: 16 residues. V lost 2 bases and J lost 4, with 18 bases in between. The CDR3 here is CASSLGTLGPLETQYF. In DNA, the CDR3 is TGCGCCAGCAGCTTAGGGACTCTCGGCCCCCTAGAGACCCAGTACTTC.

The chain couples TRBV10-3 to TRBJ1-1; D might be TRBD1 (5 bases). Germline V lookup: CDR1 ENHRY, CDR2 SYGVKD. Trimming pared 7 bases from V and 6 bases from J, leaving 12 bases between. This CDR3 contains 12 residues. CDR3 in amino acids: CAITDGGPEAFF. DNA for the CDR3: TGTGCCATCACGGACGGGGGTCCTGAAGCTTTCTTT.

The chain carries TRBV20-1 and TRBJ2-1; 10 bases are shared with TRBD2. CDR1 is DFQATT, CDR2 SNEGSKA, per germline (reference sequence). J lost 8 bases, V lost 6 bases, and 13 bases had no gene match. CDR3 length: 15 amino acids. The CDR3 protein is CSAERGGQGTDEQFF. CDR3 DNA sequence: TGCAGTGCCGAGCGGGGGGGCCAGGGTACCGATGAGCAGTTCTTC.

This chain's CDR3 is CSARGPDGQFF. CDR3 in DNA: TGCAGTGCTCGGGGTCCGGACGGGCAGTTCTTC. The genes are TRBV20-1 and TRBJ2-1; D is perhaps TRBD2 (5 bases). The CDR3 sequence is 11 residues long. Germline assignment: CDR1 DFQATT and CDR2 SNEGSKA (reference sequence). V lost 5 bases to trimming and J lost 12 bases, with 14 bases between them.

This clonotype turned up a few times. This chain uses TRBV18 with TRBJ1-5, with 7 bases fitting TRBD1. The junction had 3 bases not matched to a gene; V was cut back by 0 bases and J by 4 bases. Germline V CDR1 and CDR2: KGHSH, LQKENI. The CDR3 totals 15 residues. CDR3 loop: CASSPPDRDNQPQHF. The CDR3 DNA sequence: TGTGCCAGCTCACCACCTGACAGGGATAATCAGCCCCAGCATTTT.

This clonotype was seen a handful of times. The chain has TRBV4-2 and TRBJ2-3, with 7 bases that match TRBD2. This CDR3 comprises 14 residues. The V gene end was trimmed by 3 bases and the J gene end by 4 bases; junction bases not matched to a gene: 4. Looked up from germline, CDR1 is LGHNA and CDR2 is YNFKEQ. The CDR3 DNA reads as TGTGCCAGCAGCCAGTATACTAGCGCAGATACGCAGTATTTT. The encoded protein is CASSQYTSADTQYF.

The count of this clonotype is one. Relative to the germline gene, one junction end is altered; a read error may explain this. The rearrangement links TRBV12-3 or TRBV12-4 to TRBJ2-3, with TRBD1 identical over 7 bases. The CDR3 loop spans 15 amino acids. The CDR3 nucleotides are TGTACCAGCAATCACCTAGGGACAGAAACAGATACGCAGTATTTT. Protein product: CTSNHLGTETDTQYF.

The chain has TRBV15 and TRBJ2-7; tentative D call: TRBD1 (5 bases). The ends were cut back, 0 bases at V and 1 base at J, with 10 bases in the middle. This CDR3 is built from 15 residues. In germline, CDR1 is LNHNV, CDR2 YYDKDF (reference sequence). CDR3 coding DNA: TGTGCCACCAGCAGAGATCCGGCAGGGTCCTACGAGCAGTACTTC. It codes for CATSRDPAGSYEQYF.

The rearrangement joins TRBV11-2 to TRBJ2-3; no definite D call. CDR1 is SGHAT and CDR2 is FQNNGV in the germline V gene. The CDR3 runs 13 residues. The V end lost 2 bases, the J end lost 6 bases, and 9 bases lay between the germline ends. The CDR3 DNA follows: TGTGCCAGCAGCTTAAAACATCGCGATACGCAGTATTTT. Translating it yields CASSLKHRDTQYF.

This clonotype showed up just a few times. CDR3 sequence (DNA): TGTGCCAGCAGTTTGGGCAGGGTGATGAACACTGAAGCTTTCTTT. Protein product: CASSLGRVMNTEAFF. The chain combines TRBV12-3 or TRBV12-4 with TRBJ1-1, with a tentative D call TRBD1 (5 bases). Trimming took 3 bases from V and 0 from J, leaving 11 bases between them. The length of the CDR3 is 15 residues.

The V call is TRBV5-1, the J call TRBJ2-1; weak D call: TRBD2 (6 bases). CDR1 is SGHRS and CDR2 is YFSETQ in the germline V gene. The CDR3 has 17 amino acids. Trimming took 0 bases from V and 0 from J, leaving 13 bases between them. This chain's CDR3 is CASSLVGGTGSYNEQFF. The CDR3 nucleotides are TGCGCCAGCAGCTTGGTAGGCGGGACCGGCTCCTACAATGAGCAGTTCTTC.

This clonotype was seen just once. The chain has TRBV6-6 and TRBJ1-2; D is uncertain. CDR1 MNHNY and CDR2 SVGAGI come from the germline V gene (reference sequence). The CDR3 covers 14 residues. V shed 6 bases and J shed 8 bases, with 19 bases lying between them. The CDR3, as DNA: TGTGCCAGCAGCCAACCCCAGGTGGCGGAGGGCTACACCTTC. Protein: CASSQPQVAEGYTF.

This clonotype was counted only a few times. V gene TRBV12-3 or TRBV12-4 combines with J gene TRBJ2-5; a weak D match, TRBD2 (7 bases). Deletions cut 8 bases from V and 4 bases from J, with 17 bases between. There are 14 residues in the CDR3. Written as DNA, the CDR3 is TGTGCCAGCGGGCTAGGGGGGGGGCGAGAGACCCAGTACTTC. Translated: CASGLGGGRETQYF.

This clonotype was observed a few times. The gene calls are TRBV20-1 and TRBJ2-5, with TRBD2 matching 9 bases. The CDR3 totals 15 residues. CDR1 and CDR2 from the germline V gene are DFQATT and SNEGSKA (reference sequence). Trimming cost V 4 bases and J 1 base; bases outside gene matches: 7. CDR3 loop: CSAIRAGGIQETQYF. In DNA form, the CDR3 reads TGCAGTGCTATCCGTGCGGGAGGGATCCAAGAGACCCAGTACTTC.

The chain employs TRBV7-6 and TRBJ2-3; maybe TRBD2 (6 bases). This CDR3 has 17 amino acids. Trimming left V 1 base short and J 2 bases short, with 16 bases between. The germline V gene encodes CDR1 SGHVS and CDR2 FNYEAQ. The CDR3 here is CASSLVSGLASTDTQYF. The CDR3 nucleotides read TGTGCCAGCAGCTTAGTAAGTGGGCTAGCGTCCACAGATACGCAGTATTTT.

This clonotype showed up just a few times. V usage is TRBV7-9 and J usage is TRBJ1-2; D is unresolved. This CDR3 region has 14 residues. Germline V gene sequence: CDR1 SEHNR, CDR2 FQNEAQ (reference sequence). V was pared by 4 bases and J by 10 bases, with 19 bases between. CDR3 coding DNA: TGTGCCAGCAGCTCGCGGACCTCCAATATTTTCTACACCTTC. Amino acids: CASSSRTSNIFYTF.

This clonotype was counted between two and nine times. The rearrangement uses TRBV10-3 and TRBJ2-1; 11 bases fit TRBD2. This CDR3 is built from 16 residues. The germline CDR1 and CDR2 sequences are ENHRY and SYGVKD. V lost 3 bases and J lost 4; bases outside the gene matches: 5. CDR3 residues: CAISDPGTSGYNEQFF. In nucleotides, the CDR3 is TGTGCCATCAGTGACCCCGGGACTAGCGGTTACAATGAGCAGTTCTTC.

The chain has TRBV7-2 and TRBJ2-1, with 12 bases that match TRBD2. The ends lost 3 bases at V and 9 bases at J; junction bases unmatched: 12. The CDR3 loop spans 17 amino acids. The germline V gene has CDR1 SGHTA and CDR2 FQGNSA. CDR3: CASSLASGGADSREQFF. The DNA for the CDR3 is TGTGCCAGCAGCTTGGCTAGCGGGGGGGCTGATTCCCGTGAGCAGTTCTTC.

This chain links TRBV20-1 with TRBJ2-1; D remains ambiguous. The CDR3 consists of 12 residues. The V and J ends lost 3 bases and 10 bases respectively, with 13 bases between them. CDR1 is DFQATT and CDR2 is SNEGSKA in the germline V gene (reference sequence). CDR3: CSARVVGTEQFF. CDR3 bases: TGCAGTGCTAGGGTGGTCGGAACCGAGCAGTTCTTC.

This clonotype was seen once. The chain links TRBV27 to TRBJ1-2; D is unresolved. The CDR3 length is 13 residues. V was trimmed by 0 bases and J by 6 bases, leaving 8 bases between them. Germline CDR1 is MNHEY and CDR2 is SMNVEV (reference sequence). As DNA, the CDR3 is TGTGCCAGCAGTTTATCGAGCGGCAATGGCTACACCTTC. It codes for CASSLSSGNGYTF.

This clonotype came up once. The rearrangement joins TRBV6-1 to TRBJ2-3, with D possibly TRBD1 on 5 matching bases. Trimming took off 6 bases at V and 5 bases at J, with 30 bases between the two ends. The germline gives CDR1 MNHNS, CDR2 SASEGT. The CDR3 covers 19 residues. CDR3 sequence (DNA): TGTGCCAGCAGACACGTATCCCCCCGGACAAACCCCTCTGGAGATACGCAGTATTTT. Its protein is CASRHVSPRTNPSGDTQYF.

The rearrangement joins TRBV13 to TRBJ2-5; TRBD2 is a possible D gene (5 bases). The germline V and J ends were trimmed by 7 bases and 4 bases, with 19 bases remaining between them. The germline CDR1 and CDR2 sequences are PRHDT and FYEKMQ (reference sequence). The CDR3 totals 15 residues. CDR3 in DNA: TGTGCCAGCATACGGAGAGGGCTACAGCTAGAGACCCAGTACTTC. Its translation: CASIRRGLQLETQYF.

The rearrangement links TRBV29-1 to TRBJ2-7; TRBD2 matches 10 bases. The J call may be wrong; the DNA end is better matched by TRBJ2-5. The V gene's germline CDR1 is SQVTM and CDR2 ANQGSEA. The CDR3 runs 16 residues. Written as DNA, the CDR3 is TGCAGCGTCCAAAACCGGAGCGGGAGGGCCGGTAAGACCCAGTACTTC. Translated, it gives CSVQNRSGRAGKTQYF.

J is TRBJ2-3 and V is TRBV7-6; no reliable D call. Germline V gives CDR1 SGHVS, CDR2 FNYEAQ. The CDR3 is 13 amino acids. V was pared by 11 bases and J by 5 bases, with 17 bases between. The CDR3 sequence: CAVRPHEEDTQYF. For the CDR3, the DNA is TGTGCCGTCCGCCCTCACGAGGAAGATACGCAGTATTTT.

This chain joins TRBV29-1 and TRBJ1-1, with D unclear. Per the germline V gene, CDR1 is SQVTM and CDR2 is ANQGSEA. The CDR3 spans 14 residues. V was clipped by 2 bases and J by 1 base, with 11 bases between them. The CDR3 protein is CSVELLRGNTEAFF. CDR3 coding DNA: TGCAGCGTTGAACTTCTGCGAGGGAACACTGAAGCTTTCTTT.

This chain uses TRBV5-1 with TRBJ1-1; D is perhaps TRBD1 (6 bases). The CDR3 loop spans 14 amino acids. Germline CDR1 and CDR2: SGHRS and YFSETQ. Trimming took off 3 bases at V and 3 bases at J, with 12 bases between the two ends. The CDR3 reads CASSSGAMDTEAFF. CDR3 DNA sequence: TGCGCCAGCAGCTCAGGGGCTATGGACACTGAAGCTTTCTTT.

There are a few counts of this clonotype. This rearrangement joins TRBV24-1 to TRBJ2-7; no definite D call. The CDR3 is made up of 11 amino acids. The germline gives CDR1 KGHDR, CDR2 SFDVKD. V gave up 5 bases and J gave up 3 bases, with 4 bases separating them. Here the CDR3 DNA reads TGTGCCACCAGTGCCCTCTACGAGCAGTACTTC. As protein: CATSALYEQYF.

The V and J genes are TRBV4-1 and TRBJ2-7; D possibly corresponds to TRBD2 (6 bases). Germline-derived CDR1 and CDR2 are MGHRA and YSYEKL. Between the trimmed V and J ends, which lost 4 bases and 3 bases, there was a span of 16 bases. This CDR3 is built from 15 residues. In nucleotides, the CDR3 is TGCGCCAGCAGCCTAAGTCCAACCGGGAGCTACGAGCAGTACTTC. It specifies CASSLSPTGSYEQYF.